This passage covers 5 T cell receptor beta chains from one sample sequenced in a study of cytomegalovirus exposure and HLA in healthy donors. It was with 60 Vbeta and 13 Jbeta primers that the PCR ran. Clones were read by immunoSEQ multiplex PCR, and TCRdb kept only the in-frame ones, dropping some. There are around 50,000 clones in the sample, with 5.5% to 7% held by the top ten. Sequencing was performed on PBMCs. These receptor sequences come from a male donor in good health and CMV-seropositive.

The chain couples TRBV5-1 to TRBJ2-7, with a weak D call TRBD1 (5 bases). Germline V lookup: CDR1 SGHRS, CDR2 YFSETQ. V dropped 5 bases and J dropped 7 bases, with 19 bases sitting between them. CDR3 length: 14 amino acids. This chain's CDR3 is CASRADSGKMEQYF. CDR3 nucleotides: TGCGCCAGCAGGGCCGACAGTGGCAAGATGGAGCAGTACTTC.

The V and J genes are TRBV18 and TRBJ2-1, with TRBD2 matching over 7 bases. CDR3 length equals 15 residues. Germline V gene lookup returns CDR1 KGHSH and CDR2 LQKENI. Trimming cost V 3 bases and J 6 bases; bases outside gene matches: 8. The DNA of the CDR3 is TGTGCCAGCTCACCTCGACTGGGGGGGGGCAATGAGCAGTTCTTC. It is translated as CASSPRLGGGNEQFF.

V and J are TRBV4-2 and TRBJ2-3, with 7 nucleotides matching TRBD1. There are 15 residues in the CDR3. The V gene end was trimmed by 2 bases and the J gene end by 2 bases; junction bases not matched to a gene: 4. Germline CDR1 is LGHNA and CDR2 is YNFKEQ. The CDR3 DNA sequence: TGTGCCAGCAGCCAAACAGACAGGGACACAGATACGCAGTATTTT. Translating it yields CASSQTDRDTDTQYF.

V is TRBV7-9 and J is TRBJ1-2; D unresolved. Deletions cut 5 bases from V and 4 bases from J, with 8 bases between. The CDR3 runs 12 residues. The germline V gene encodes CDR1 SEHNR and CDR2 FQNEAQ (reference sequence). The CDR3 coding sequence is TGTGCCAGCAGCCCCGGACTCTATGGCTACACCTTC. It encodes CASSPGLYGYTF.

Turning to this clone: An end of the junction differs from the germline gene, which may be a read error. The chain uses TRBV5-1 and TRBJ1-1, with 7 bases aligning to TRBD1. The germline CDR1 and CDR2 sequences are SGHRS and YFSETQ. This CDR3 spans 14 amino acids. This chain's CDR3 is CASSLDRRNTEAFF. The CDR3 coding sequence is TGCGCCAGCAGTTTGGACAGGAGGAACACTGAAGCTTTCTTT.